The entry below gives a single T cell receptor (beta chain) sequence along with its context. No antigen is known for it. These data originate in a study of Graves' ophthalmopathy and Graves' hyperthyroidism. Turning to the study itself: Before any treatment, peripheral blood was taken at the initial diagnosis. Findings and limits, study-wide: Ophthalmopathy progression predictions by the model showed about 75% specificity and about 71% sensitivity.

Amplification of TCR beta CDR3 regions used RNA transcripts. A first-round RT-PCR used HTBI primers, followed by a second-round multiplex PCR. TCRdb recomputed calls from the multiplex PCR reads with MiXCR, one row per CDR3 protein. In the table there are 150,000 or so distinct CDR3 sequences, roughly 37% of which are singletons. Uncontrolled infections, pregnancy, lactation or other autoimmune diseases led to patient exclusion. CDR3 size: 13 residues. The V gene lost 1 base and the J gene lost 5 bases, with 9 bases spanning the gap. The germline CDR1 and CDR2 sequences are SGHTA and FQGNSA. The TCR originated in a woman in her thirties or forties with Graves' ophthalmopathy. Specimen: peripheral blood. This chain uses TRBV7-2 with TRBJ2-7; D remains ambiguous. Here the CDR3 reads CASSLDGIDEQYF. Written as DNA, the CDR3 is TGTGCCAGCAGCTTAGATGGGATCGACGAGCAGTACTTC.